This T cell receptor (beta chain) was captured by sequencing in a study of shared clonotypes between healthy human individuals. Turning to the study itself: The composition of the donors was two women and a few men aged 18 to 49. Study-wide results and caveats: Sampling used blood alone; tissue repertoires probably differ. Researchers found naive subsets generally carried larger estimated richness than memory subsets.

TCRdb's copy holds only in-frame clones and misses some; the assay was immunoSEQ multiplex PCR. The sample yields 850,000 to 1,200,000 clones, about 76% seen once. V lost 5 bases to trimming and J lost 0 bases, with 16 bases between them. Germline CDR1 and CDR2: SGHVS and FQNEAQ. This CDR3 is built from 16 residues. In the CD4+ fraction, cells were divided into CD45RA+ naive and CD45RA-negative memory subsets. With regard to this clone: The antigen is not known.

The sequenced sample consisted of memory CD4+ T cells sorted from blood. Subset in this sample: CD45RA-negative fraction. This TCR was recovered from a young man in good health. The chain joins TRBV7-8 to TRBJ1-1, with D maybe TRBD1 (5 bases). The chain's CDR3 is CASSHRRGSMNTEAFF. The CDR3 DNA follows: TGTGCCAGCAGCCATCGGAGGGGATCCATGAACACTGAAGCTTTCTTT.